The source of this T cell receptor beta chain is a study of Graves' ophthalmopathy and Graves' hyperthyroidism. RNA served as the template for amplifying TCR beta CDR3 regions. An opening RT-PCR round employed HTBI primers and preceded a second-round multiplex PCR. MiXCR, applied by TCRdb to the multiplex PCR reads, yields one record per CDR3 protein. Of a few hundred thousand distinct CDR3 sequences listed, just over 15% are singletons. This clonotype was recorded at least ten times. CDR1 and CDR2 from the germline V gene are ENHRY and SYGVKD. Trimming cost V 2 bases and J 4 bases, with 6 bases left between them. The CDR3 has 14 amino acids. Serum thyroxine and TRAb, along with clinical symptoms, thyroid ultrasound and orbital computed tomography, were what diagnosis relied on.

V is TRBV10-3 and J is TRBJ1-6; D is uncertain. This TCR derives from a woman under 30 with stable Graves' hyperthyroidism. The sequencing sample was made of peripheral blood. CDR3 residues: CAISEGPYNSPLHF. CDR3 sequence (DNA): TGTGCCATCAGTGAGGGTCCATATAATTCACCCCTCCACTTT.